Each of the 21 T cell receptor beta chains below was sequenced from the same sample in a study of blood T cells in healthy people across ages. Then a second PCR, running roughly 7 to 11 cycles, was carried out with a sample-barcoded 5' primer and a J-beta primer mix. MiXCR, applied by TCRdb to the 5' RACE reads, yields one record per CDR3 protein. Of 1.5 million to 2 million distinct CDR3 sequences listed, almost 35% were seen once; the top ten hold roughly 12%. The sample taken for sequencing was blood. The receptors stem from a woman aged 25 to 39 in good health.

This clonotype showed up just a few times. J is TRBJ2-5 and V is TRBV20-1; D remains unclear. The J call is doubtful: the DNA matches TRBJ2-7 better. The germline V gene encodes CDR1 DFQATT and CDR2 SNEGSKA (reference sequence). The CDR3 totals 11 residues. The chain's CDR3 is CSGARLDEQYF. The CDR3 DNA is TGCAGTGGCGCCCGTTTGGACGAGCAGTACTTC.

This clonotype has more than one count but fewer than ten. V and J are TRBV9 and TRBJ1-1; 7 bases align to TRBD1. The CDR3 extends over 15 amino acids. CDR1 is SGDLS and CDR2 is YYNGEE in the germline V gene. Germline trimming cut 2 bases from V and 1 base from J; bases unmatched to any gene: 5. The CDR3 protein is CASSVRDRGNTEAFF. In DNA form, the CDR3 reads TGTGCCAGCAGCGTCCGGGACAGAGGGAACACTGAAGCTTTCTTT.

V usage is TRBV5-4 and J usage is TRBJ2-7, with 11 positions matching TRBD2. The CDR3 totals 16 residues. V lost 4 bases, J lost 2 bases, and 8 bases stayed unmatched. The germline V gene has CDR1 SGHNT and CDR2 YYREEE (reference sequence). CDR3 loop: CASSKLAGAPTYEQYF. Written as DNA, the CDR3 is TGTGCCAGCAGCAAACTAGCGGGGGCCCCTACCTACGAGCAGTACTTC.

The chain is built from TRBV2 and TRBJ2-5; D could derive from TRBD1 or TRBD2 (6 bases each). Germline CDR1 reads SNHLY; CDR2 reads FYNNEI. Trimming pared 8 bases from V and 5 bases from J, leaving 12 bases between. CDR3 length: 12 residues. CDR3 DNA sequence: TGTGCCAGCGGTCTAGGGGGGGAGACCCAGTACTTC. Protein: CASGLGGETQYF. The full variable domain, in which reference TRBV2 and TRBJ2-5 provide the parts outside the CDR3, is EPEVTQTPSHQVTQMGQEVILRCVPISNHLYFYWYRQILGQKVEFLVSFYNNEISEKSEIFDDQFSVERPDGSNFTLKIRSTKLEDSAMYFCASGLGGETQYFGPGTRLLVL.

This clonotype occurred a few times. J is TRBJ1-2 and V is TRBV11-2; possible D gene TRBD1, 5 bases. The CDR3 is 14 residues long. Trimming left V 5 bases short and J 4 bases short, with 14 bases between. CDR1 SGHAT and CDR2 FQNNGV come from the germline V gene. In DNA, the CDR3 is TGTGCCAGCAGCCTTCAAAGGGGCGGCTATGGCTACACCTTC. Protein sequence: CASSLQRGGYGYTF.

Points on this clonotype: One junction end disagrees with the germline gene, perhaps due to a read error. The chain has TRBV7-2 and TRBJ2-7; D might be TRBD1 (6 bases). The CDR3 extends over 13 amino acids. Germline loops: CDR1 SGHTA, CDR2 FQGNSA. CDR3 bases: TGTGCCAGCAGCTTGGGGGCGACCTACGAGCAGTGCTTC. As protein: CASSLGATYEQCF.

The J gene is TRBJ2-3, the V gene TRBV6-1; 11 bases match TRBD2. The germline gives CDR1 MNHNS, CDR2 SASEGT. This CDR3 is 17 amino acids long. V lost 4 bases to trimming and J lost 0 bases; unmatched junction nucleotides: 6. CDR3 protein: CASSVGTSGPSTDTQYF. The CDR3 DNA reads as TGTGCCAGCAGTGTGGGGACTAGCGGCCCTAGCACAGATACGCAGTATTTT.

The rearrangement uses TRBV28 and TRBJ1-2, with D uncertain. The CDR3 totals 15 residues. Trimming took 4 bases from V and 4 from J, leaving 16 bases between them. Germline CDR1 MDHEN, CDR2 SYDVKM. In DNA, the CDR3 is TGTGCCAGCAGTTCTTCACTTGAAGGACGCTATGGCTACACCTTC. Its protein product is CASSSSLEGRYGYTF.

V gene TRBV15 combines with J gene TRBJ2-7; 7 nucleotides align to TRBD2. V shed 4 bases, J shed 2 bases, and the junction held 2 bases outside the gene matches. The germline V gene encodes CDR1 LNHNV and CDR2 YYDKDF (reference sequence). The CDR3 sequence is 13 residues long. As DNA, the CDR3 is TGTGCCACCAGCAAAGGGACTACCTACGAGCAGTACTTC. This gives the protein CATSKGTTYEQYF.

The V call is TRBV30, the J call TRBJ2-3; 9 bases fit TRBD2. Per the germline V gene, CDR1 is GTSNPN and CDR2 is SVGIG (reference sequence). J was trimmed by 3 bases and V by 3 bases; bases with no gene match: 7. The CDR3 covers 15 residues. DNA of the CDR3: TGTGCCTGGAGCCTGAGGGGACTAGCAACAGATACGCAGTATTTT. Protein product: CAWSLRGLATDTQYF. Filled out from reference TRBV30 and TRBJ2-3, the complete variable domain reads SQTIHQWPATLVQPVGSPLSLECTVEGTSNPNLYWYRQAAGRGLQLLFYSVGIGQISSEVPQNLSASRPQDRQFILSSKKLLLSDSGFYLCAWSLRGLATDTQYFGPGTRLTVL.

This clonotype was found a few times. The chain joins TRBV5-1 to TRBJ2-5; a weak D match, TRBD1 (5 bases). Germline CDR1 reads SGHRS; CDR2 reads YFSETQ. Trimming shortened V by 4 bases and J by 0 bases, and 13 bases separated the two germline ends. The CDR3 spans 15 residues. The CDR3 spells CASSITGNDQETQYF. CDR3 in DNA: TGCGCCAGCAGCATTACAGGAAATGACCAAGAGACCCAGTACTTC.

CDR3 region: CSATRGSGYTDTQYF. CDR3 sequence (DNA): TGCAGTGCTACCCGGGGTAGCGGGTACACAGATACGCAGTATTTT. This chain connects TRBV20-1 to TRBJ2-3, with TRBD2 matching over 7 bases. The CDR3 sequence is 15 residues long. V was pared by 4 bases and J by 2 bases, with 9 bases of the junction left unmatched. Germline values: CDR1 DFQATT, CDR2 SNEGSKA (reference sequence).

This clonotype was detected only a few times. The CDR3 sequence is CASSHAGTRTNTGELFF. The CDR3, as DNA: TGTGCCAGCAGCCACGCCGGGACAAGGACAAACACCGGGGAGCTGTTTTTT. The chain uses TRBV14 and TRBJ2-2; weak D call: TRBD1 (6 bases). The CDR3 contains 17 residues. The germline CDR1 and CDR2 sequences are SGHDN and FVKESK. V gave up 3 bases and J gave up 2 bases, with 16 bases separating them.

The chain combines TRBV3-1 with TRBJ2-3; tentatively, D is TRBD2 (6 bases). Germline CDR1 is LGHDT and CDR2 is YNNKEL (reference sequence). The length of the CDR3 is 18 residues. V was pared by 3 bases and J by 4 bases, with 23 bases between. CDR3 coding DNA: TGTGCCAGCAGCCACTGGGATGAGGACTACCATCCCCCAGATACGCAGTATTTT. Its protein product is CASSHWDEDYHPPDTQYF.

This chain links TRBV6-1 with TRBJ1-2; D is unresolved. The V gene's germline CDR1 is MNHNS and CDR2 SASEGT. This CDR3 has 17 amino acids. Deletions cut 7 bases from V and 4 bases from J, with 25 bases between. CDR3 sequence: CASTPAYGGGSGYGYTF. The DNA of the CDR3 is TGTGCCAGCACCCCGGCTTATGGAGGAGGGTCAGGCTATGGCTACACCTTC.

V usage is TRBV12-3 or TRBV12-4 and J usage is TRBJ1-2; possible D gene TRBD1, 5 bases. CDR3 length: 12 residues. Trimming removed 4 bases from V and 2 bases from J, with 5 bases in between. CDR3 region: CASSWGNYGYTF. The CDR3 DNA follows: TGTGCCAGCAGTTGGGGCAACTATGGCTACACCTTC.

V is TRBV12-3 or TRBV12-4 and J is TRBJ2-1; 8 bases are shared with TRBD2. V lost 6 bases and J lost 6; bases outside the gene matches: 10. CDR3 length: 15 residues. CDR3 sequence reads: CASSIGRAEFNEQFF. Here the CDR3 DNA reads TGTGCCAGCAGCATCGGGAGGGCCGAGTTCAATGAGCAGTTCTTC.

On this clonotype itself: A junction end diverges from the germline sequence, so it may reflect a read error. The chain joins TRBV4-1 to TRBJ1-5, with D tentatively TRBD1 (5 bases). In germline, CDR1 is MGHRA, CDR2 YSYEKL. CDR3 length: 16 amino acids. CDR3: CASGQVPGNSNQPQHF. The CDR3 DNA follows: TGCGCCAGCGGCCAAGTTCCAGGGAATAGCAATCAGCCCCAGCATTTT.

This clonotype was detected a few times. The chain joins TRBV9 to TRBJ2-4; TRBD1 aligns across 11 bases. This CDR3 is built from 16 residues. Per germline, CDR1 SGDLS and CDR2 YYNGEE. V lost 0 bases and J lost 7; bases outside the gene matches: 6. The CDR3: CASSVGGQGGRNIQYF. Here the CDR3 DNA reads TGTGCCAGCAGCGTAGGGGGACAGGGGGGAAGGAACATTCAGTACTTC.

Here the CDR3 reads CATAGTGSEAFF. The DNA for the CDR3 is TGTGCCACCGCTGGAACAGGGTCTGAAGCTTTCTTT. The chain recombines TRBV12-3 or TRBV12-4 with TRBJ1-1; D perhaps matches TRBD1 (6 bases). V was pared by 10 bases and J by 6 bases, with 15 bases between. The CDR3 consists of 12 residues.

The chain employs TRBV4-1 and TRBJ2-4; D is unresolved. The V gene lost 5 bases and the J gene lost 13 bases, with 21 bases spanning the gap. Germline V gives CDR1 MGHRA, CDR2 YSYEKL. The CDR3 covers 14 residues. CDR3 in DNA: TGCGCCAGCAGCGAAACCGGAGACAACAATGAGCAGTACTTC. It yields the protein CASSETGDNNEQYF.